Sequencing of this T cell receptor (beta chain) was carried out in a study of beta chain features in type 1 diabetes. Study overall: The study examined about 100 million sorted cells across all samples. Study findings and constraints: For type 1 diabetes patients, VDJ junctions showed fewer insertions and more deletions.

CDR1 SGHAT and CDR2 FQNNGV come from the germline V gene. The CDR3 totals 16 residues. Trimming took 3 bases from V and 0 from J; bases not matched to a gene: 1. The investigators reverse transcribed all of the isolated RNA, so they sequenced expressed TCRB transcripts. Naive, central memory and regulatory T cell samples came to a mean of approximately 3.57 million reads. Libraries were prepared by immunoSEQ multiplex PCR; TCRdb keeps only in-frame clonotypes and omits some of them. This repertoire shows around 280,000 clones, under 8.5% found once; its top ten account for roughly 1%. CD4+ naive, central memory, regulatory and stem cell-like memory cells were sorted via CD45RO/CCR7/CD25/CD127/CD95/CD27. On this clone: The target antigen is unknown.

This sequence was found in a woman aged 18-35 years in good health. The sequenced sample consisted of central memory CD4+ T cells from blood. The genes are TRBV11-2 and TRBJ2-1; 11 bases line up with TRBD2. CDR3 sequence reads: CASSFTSGSSYNEQFF. In nucleotides, the CDR3 is TGTGCCAGCAGCTTTACTAGCGGGAGCTCCTACAATGAGCAGTTCTTC.